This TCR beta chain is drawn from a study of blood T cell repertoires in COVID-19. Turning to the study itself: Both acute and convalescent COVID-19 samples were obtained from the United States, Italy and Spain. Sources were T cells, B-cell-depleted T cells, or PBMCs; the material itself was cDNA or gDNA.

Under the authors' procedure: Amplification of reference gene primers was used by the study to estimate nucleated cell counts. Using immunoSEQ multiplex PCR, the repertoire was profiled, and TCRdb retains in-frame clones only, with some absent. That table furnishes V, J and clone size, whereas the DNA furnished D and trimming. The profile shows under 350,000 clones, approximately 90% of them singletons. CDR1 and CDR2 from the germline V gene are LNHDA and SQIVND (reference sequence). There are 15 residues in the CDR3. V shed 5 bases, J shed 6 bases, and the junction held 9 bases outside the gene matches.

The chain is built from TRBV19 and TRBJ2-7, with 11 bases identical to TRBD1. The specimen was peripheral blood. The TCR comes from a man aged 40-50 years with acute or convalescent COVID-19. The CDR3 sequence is CASSQPGQGVVEQYF. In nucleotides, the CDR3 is TGTGCCAGTAGTCAGCCGGGACAGGGGGTAGTCGAGCAGTACTTC.